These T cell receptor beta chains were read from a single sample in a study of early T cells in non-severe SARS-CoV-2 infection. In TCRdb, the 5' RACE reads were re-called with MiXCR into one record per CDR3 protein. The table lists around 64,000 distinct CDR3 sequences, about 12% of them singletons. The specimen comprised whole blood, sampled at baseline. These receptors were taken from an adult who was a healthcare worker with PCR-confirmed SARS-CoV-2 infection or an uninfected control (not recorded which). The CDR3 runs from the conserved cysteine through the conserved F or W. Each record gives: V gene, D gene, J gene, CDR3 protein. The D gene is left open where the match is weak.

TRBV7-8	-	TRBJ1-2	CASSTRDIVYGYTF
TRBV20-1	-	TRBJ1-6	CSARDLSTGDFGGSPLHF
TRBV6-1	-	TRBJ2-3	CASSGESRGAQYF
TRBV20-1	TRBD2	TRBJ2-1	CSARVLRERYNEQFF
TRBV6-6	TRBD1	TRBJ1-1	CASSYPGAGGGIAEAFF
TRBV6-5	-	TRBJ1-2	CASSWAGPEEYTF
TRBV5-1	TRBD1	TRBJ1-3	CASSSGTGAFGNTIYF
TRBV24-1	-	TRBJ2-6	CATSLSGANVLTF
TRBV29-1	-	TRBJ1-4	CSVTASGDEKLFF
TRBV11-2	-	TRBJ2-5	CASSLFSRAGETQYF
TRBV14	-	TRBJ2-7	CASSQALDYEQYF
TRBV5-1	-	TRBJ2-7	CASSADRWGAYEQYF
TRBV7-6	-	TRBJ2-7	CASSLEPADIYEQYF
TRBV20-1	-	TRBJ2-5	CSARALGETQYF
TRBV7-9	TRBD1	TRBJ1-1	CASSSRTGRTEAFF
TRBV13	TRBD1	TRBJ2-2	CASSLGGRGTGELFF
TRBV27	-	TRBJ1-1	CASRGNMNTEAFF
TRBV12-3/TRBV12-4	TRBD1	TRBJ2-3	CASSPTGVETDTQYF
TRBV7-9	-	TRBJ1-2	CASSSDGRVYGYTF
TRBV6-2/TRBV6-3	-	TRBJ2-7	CASSRALYEQYF
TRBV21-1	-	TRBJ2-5	CASSKRGNETQYF
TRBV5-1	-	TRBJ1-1	CASSSTTRMNTEAFF
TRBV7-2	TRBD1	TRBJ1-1	CASSYDRGITEAFF
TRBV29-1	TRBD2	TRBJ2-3	CSVGTSGADTQYF
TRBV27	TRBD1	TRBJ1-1	CASSFAGQKITEAFF
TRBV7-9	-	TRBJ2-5	CASSSGEETQYF
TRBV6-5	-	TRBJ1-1	CASSFLPQGNTEAFF
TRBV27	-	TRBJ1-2	CASSLSGRNYGYTF